A selection of T cell receptor beta chains follows, all from one sample in a study of blood T cell repertoires in COVID-19. Profiling relied on immunoSEQ multiplex PCR, and the TCRdb table lists in-frame clones only, not all of them. The data hold around 360,000 clones, with roughly 86% observed a single time. The sample was PBMCs or T cells enriched from blood (not recorded which). The receptors come from a man in his forties in a cohort exposed to, infected with or recovered from COVID-19 (not recorded which). The CDR3 runs from the conserved cysteine through the conserved F or W. D genes are given only for firm matches. A row's size may be missing; if present it is once, few, many or a size class.

TRBJ2-1	NA	TRBV20-1	NA	CSARPINEQFF	TGCAGTGCAAGACCCATCAATGAGCAGTTCTTC
TRBJ2-2	NA	TRBV5-4	NA	CASSPPTRHNTGELFF	TGTGCCAGCAGCCCTCCGACGCGGCATAACACCGGGGAGCTGTTTTTT
TRBJ2-7	NA	TRBV3-1/TRBV3-2	NA	CASSQRWQGGHEQYF	TGTGCCAGCAGCCAAAGGTGGCAGGGGGGACACGAGCAGTACTTC
TRBJ1-2	NA	TRBV14	NA	CASSDRGYGYTF	TGTGCCAGCAGCGACCGGGGCTATGGCTACACCTTC
TRBJ2-1	NA	TRBV6-5	NA	CASSLASASYNEQFF	TGTGCCAGCAGTCTAGCTAGCGCCTCCTACAATGAGCAGTTCTTC
TRBJ1-2	NA	TRBV5-1	NA	CASSLDPGLSDGYTF	TGCGCCAGCAGCTTGGATCCGGGGTTGAGTGATGGCTACACCTTC
TRBJ2-2	NA	TRBV5-8	TRBD1	CASSLWRPETGAPGELFF	TGTGCCAGCAGCTTGTGGCGCCCGGAGACAGGGGCCCCCGGGGAGCTGTTTTTT
TRBJ2-7	NA	TRBV19	NA	CASSGGSYEQYF	TGTGCCAGTAGTGGCGGGTCCTACGAGCAGTACTTC
TRBJ2-5	few	TRBV5-1	TRBD2	CASSLGLAGGPRETQYF	TGCGCCAGCAGCCTCGGACTAGCGGGAGGGCCACGGGAGACCCAGTACTTC
TRBJ2-7	NA	TRBV30	NA	CASRGANSNEQYF	TGTGCCTCCCGGGGGGCGAACTCTAACGAGCAGTACTTC
TRBJ1-5	NA	TRBV12-5	NA	CASGLEPRQPQHF	TGTGCTAGTGGTTTGGAGCCGCGGCAGCCCCAGCATTTT
TRBJ1-6	few	TRBV28	NA	CASSLVGVTYNSPLHF	TGTGCCAGCAGTTTGGTAGGGGTCACCTATAATTCACCCCTCCACTTT
TRBJ1-2	NA	TRBV7-2	NA	CASSTQGQHNYGYTF	TGTGCCAGCAGCACGCAGGGACAACACAACTATGGCTACACCTTC
TRBJ1-5	NA	TRBV6-5	NA	CASKESSNQPQHF	TGTGCCAGCAAAGAGAGTAGCAATCAGCCCCAGCATTTT
TRBJ1-2	NA	TRBV28	TRBD1	CASIGDRNTYGYTF	TGTGCCAGCATTGGGGACAGGAATACCTATGGCTACACCTTC
TRBJ1-2	NA	TRBV5-1	NA	CASSPWRGGEDGYTF	TGCGCCAGCAGCCCGTGGAGGGGGGGAGAGGATGGCTACACCTTC
TRBJ1-3	NA	TRBV6-5	TRBD1	CASSGQGQRNTIYF	TGTGCCAGCAGCGGACAGGGGCAGAGAAACACCATATATTTT
TRBJ2-3	NA	TRBV6-2/TRBV6-3	TRBD1	CASSQGRQGWKDTQYF	TGTGCCAGCAGCCAAGGGAGACAGGGCTGGAAAGATACGCAGTATTTT
TRBJ2-3	once	TRBV5-1	TRBD2	CASSSSGRREDTQYF	TGCGCCAGCAGCTCTAGCGGGAGACGCGAAGATACGCAGTATTTT